Each of the 10 T cell receptor beta chains below was sequenced from the same sample in a study of beta chain features in type 1 diabetes. No antigen is known for these receptors. The authors reverse transcribed all of the isolated RNA, so sequencing captured expressed TCRB transcripts. Libraries were prepared by immunoSEQ multiplex PCR; TCRdb keeps only in-frame clonotypes and omits some of them. The sample carries more than 200,000 clones, 15% to 20% recorded once. General study results and limits: Shorter TCRB CDR3s, moderately but significantly so, were found in Type 1 diabetes patients in all four CD4+ subsets.

The sample was naive CD4+ T cells from blood. The receptor set was obtained from a man aged 25 to 45 with type 1 diabetes.

This clone was observed a few times. This chain connects TRBV10-3 to TRBJ2-3; the D gene is possibly TRBD1 (6 bases). Per germline, CDR1 ENHRY and CDR2 SYGVKD. The CDR3 length is 14 residues. V dropped 4 bases and J dropped 2 bases, with 10 bases sitting between them. In nucleotides, the CDR3 is TGTGCCATCAGTGCGCGACAGGACACAGATACGCAGTATTTT. Protein: CAISARQDTDTQYF.

V and J are TRBV6-6 and TRBJ2-3; 7 nucleotides match TRBD1. V was clipped by 7 bases and J by 3 bases; unmatched bases: 10. The CDR3 length is 15 residues. Germline CDR1 MNHNY, CDR2 SVGAGI (reference sequence). This CDR3 reads CASNSGQAGTDTQYF. As DNA, the CDR3 is TGTGCCAGCAACTCCGGACAGGCAGGGACAGATACGCAGTATTTT.

This clone has just a few counts. The chain recombines TRBV30 with TRBJ2-3; D remains unclear. The CDR3 length is 14 residues. Germline CDR1 is GTSNPN and CDR2 is SVGIG (reference sequence). Deletions cut 4 bases from V and 0 bases from J, with 11 bases between. Here the CDR3 reads CAWKEHFSTDTQYF. DNA of the CDR3: TGTGCCTGGAAGGAACACTTTAGCACAGATACGCAGTATTTT.

This clone was observed a handful of times. The J gene is TRBJ2-5, the V gene TRBV27; D gene ambiguous. Trimming cost V 1 base and J 7 bases, with 13 bases left between them. This CDR3 region has 14 residues. In germline, CDR1 is MNHEY, CDR2 SMNVEV (reference sequence). The CDR3 reads CASSLLSPARTQYF. CDR3 nucleotide sequence: TGTGCCAGCAGTTTATTGTCTCCTGCAAGGACCCAGTACTTC.

The V gene is TRBV30, the J gene TRBJ1-2; no clear D. This CDR3 spans 14 amino acids. Trimming took 4 bases from V and 2 from J, leaving 14 bases between them. Germline V lookup: CDR1 GTSNPN, CDR2 SVGIG (reference sequence). The CDR3, as DNA: TGTGCCTGGAAGCGAAGAGGGAACAACTATGGCTACACCTTC. As protein: CAWKRRGNNYGYTF. The full variable domain, its missing parts supplied by reference TRBV30 and TRBJ1-2, is SQTIHQWPATLVQPVGSPLSLECTVEGTSNPNLYWYRQAAGRGLQLLFYSVGIGQISSEVPQNLSASRPQDRQFILSSKKLLLSDSGFYLCAWKRRGNNYGYTFGSGTRLTVV.

V is TRBV5-6 and J is TRBJ2-3; 7 nucleotides agree with TRBD1. The V and J ends lost 2 bases and 2 bases, in that order; junction bases with no gene match: 8. The CDR3 spans 16 residues. CDR1 and CDR2 (germline): SGHDT, YYEEEE. This CDR3 is CASSLLGTANTDTQYF. CDR3 DNA: TGTGCCAGCAGCTTACTAGGGACAGCCAACACAGATACGCAGTATTTT. Based on the CDR3 plus reference TRBV5-6 and TRBJ2-3, the full variable domain is DAGVTQSPTHLIKTRGQQVTLRCSPKSGHDTVSWYQQALGQGPQFIFQYYEEEERQRGNFPDRFSGHQFPNYSSELNVNALLLGDSALYLCASSLLGTANTDTQYFGPGTRLTVL.

The chain has TRBV4-1 and TRBJ1-4; D possibly corresponds to TRBD1 (5 bases). The CDR3 runs to 15 residues. Germline CDR1 and CDR2: MGHRA and YSYEKL. Between the trimmed V and J ends, which lost 2 bases and 3 bases, there was a span of 10 bases. The CDR3 nucleotides are TGCGCCAGCAGCCAATTACCGGGGCCTAATGAAAAACTGTTTTTT. Protein product: CASSQLPGPNEKLFF.

The chain couples TRBV20-1 to TRBJ2-1, with D possibly TRBD2 on 5 matching bases. The CDR3 spans 11 residues. Germline CDR1 reads DFQATT; CDR2 reads SNEGSKA (reference sequence). The V end was cut by 5 bases, the J end by 9 bases, with 11 bases between. In DNA form, the CDR3 reads TGCAGTGCTGACACTAGTTTTGAGCAGTTCTTC. Its protein is CSADTSFEQFF.

V and J are TRBV9 and TRBJ1-1, with a weak D call TRBD1 (6 bases). V lost 3 bases and J 5 bases, leaving 11 bases between the germline ends. In germline, CDR1 is SGDLS, CDR2 YYNGEE. This CDR3 spans 13 amino acids. The CDR3 reads CASSGGGGTEAFF. CDR3 nucleotide sequence: TGTGCCAGCAGCGGTGGAGGGGGAACTGAAGCTTTCTTT.

This rearrangement joins TRBV29-1 to TRBJ2-5; D is unclear. Germline V gene sequence: CDR1 SQVTM, CDR2 ANQGSEA. CDR3 length: 13 amino acids. V was cut by 4 bases and J by 2 bases, with 11 bases left in between. The CDR3 region is CSVGWGIQETQYF. The CDR3 DNA sequence: TGCAGCGTTGGCTGGGGAATTCAAGAGACCCAGTACTTC.